This T cell receptor beta chain emerged from a study of blood T cell repertoires in COVID-19 (TCRdb year 2020). Study-wide context: The collaborator samples originated in the United States, Italy and Spain and spanned the acute and convalescent phases of COVID-19. A freely available public database, intended as a resource for researchers studying the immune response to SARS-CoV-2, is where the repertoires were released. The material from the prospective study consisted of cDNA or gDNA derived from T cells, B-cell-depleted T cells, or PBMCs. Nearly every sample came with metadata listing a de-identified subject ID, COVID-19 status, age in years and sex. Deeply sampled blood TCRbeta repertoires from subjects exposed to, actively infected with, or recovered from COVID-19 were included in the dataset. Samples were obtained from the ongoing ImmuneRACE study (first 160 participants) and from over 1,000 subjects provided by 6 global collaborators. Where available, HLA class I and class II types were taken from metadata supplied by the sample provider and were not determined by assay-based typing. What the research found in general, with its limitations: The quantity of clinical and demographic metadata differed by source and by participant and was supplied without curation.

TCRbeta CDR3 regions were amplified from genomic DNA by means of the immunoSEQ Assay, a bias-controlled multiplex PCR. The source study handled its data this way. Nucleated cell counts per sample were estimated from amplification of reference gene primers within the assay. Sequence reads were collapsed and filtered to measure the absolute abundance of every unique TCRbeta CDR3 rearrangement. Productive Simpson clonality was computed per sample as the square root of Simpson's diversity index over productive rearrangements. As stored in TCRdb, this immuneACCESS dataset retains in-frame rearrangements with V and J assigned. A fraction of the clones does not appear; measured against another copy, unresolved V genes explain less than half of the discrepancy, and the remainder lacks a known reason. The V and J calls and clone size come from that table; D and trimming were worked out from the DNA. This sample holds roughly 73,000 clones; around 75% were observed only once. Jointly, the top ten make up around 21% of the sample.

A word on this clone: The antigen this receptor binds is unknown. No per-base quality is available; no much larger clone lies one base away.

The collaborating institutions used their own protocols to collect whole blood in K2EDTA tubes. For TCRbeta analysis, collaborators shipped samples in one of three forms: frozen whole blood, isolated PBMCs, or DNA extracted from either of those sample types. The receptor's source is a man in his 70s with acute or convalescent COVID-19. The sample consisted of peripheral blood.

The nucleotide sequence is TGTGCCAGCAGCCCAGGACTAGCCCCGAGCACAGATACGCAGTATTTT. It translates as CASSPGLAPSTDTQYF. The V gene is TRBV11-2 and the J gene is TRBJ2-3, with 8 bases in between that match TRBD2. Via the germline V gene, CDR1 is SGHAT and CDR2 FQNNGV. The CDR3 runs 16 amino acids, cysteine and phenylalanine included. Of all the DNA, just the CDR3 is kept, 48 bases in frame from base 1. Trimmed from V: 5 bases; trimmed from J: 0 bases; junction bases lacking a gene match: 7.